The clone carrying this TCR beta chain was detected only a few times. What it recognizes is unknown. The data belong to a study of T-cell memory formation after mild COVID-19. Germline loops: CDR1 MNHEY, CDR2 SMNVEV (reference sequence). The CDR3 loop spans 15 amino acids. V was clipped by 9 bases and J by 0 bases, with 18 bases between them. Study-level points and caveats: Memory from before infection featured some responding clones, which suggests cross-reactive memory joined.

TCRalpha and TCRbeta libraries used 5'RACE with constant-segment primers and UMIs. TCRdb passed the 5' RACE reads through MiXCR, listing each CDR3 protein once. The sample carries 350,000 to 450,000 distinct CDR3 sequences, approximately 25% recorded once. This clonotype was sampled from an adult woman who had mild COVID-19 (a few samples of this study predate the infection). Cell type and time point are not known. Material: PBMCs or a T cell subset sorted from them (not recorded which). This sequence joins TRBV27 and TRBJ2-7; D may match TRBD1 or TRBD2 (7 bases each). CDR3 region: CASQGGVGVSYEQYF. CDR3 nucleotide sequence: TGTGCCAGTCAGGGGGGGGTGGGCGTCTCCTACGAGCAGTACTTC.